The 21 T cell receptor beta chains below come from one sample, sequenced in a study of CD8+ T cells in alopecia areata. Sequencing used cDNA as its template, made by extracting RNA and reverse transcribing it. Profiling relied on immunoSEQ multiplex PCR, and the TCRdb table lists in-frame clones only, not all of them. This sample yields about 300,000 clones, of which more than 45% are seen a single time; around 1.7% belongs to the top ten. As to treatment: oral pan-JAK inhibitor, 5-10 mg twice daily. The sample here was CD4+ T cells sorted from blood, taken at week 24, from a patient treated with tofacitinib. These receptor sequences come from a human donor with alopecia areata.

The chain is built from TRBV2 and TRBJ1-2; the match to TRBD1 covers 9 bases. CDR1 SNHLY and CDR2 FYNNEI come from the germline V gene. V shed 2 bases, J shed 6 bases, and the junction held 1 base outside the gene matches. The CDR3 totals 13 residues. CDR3 coding DNA: TGTGCCAGCAGTGAAAGACAGGGGGATGGCTACACCTTC. Translation: CASSERQGDGYTF.

This sequence joins TRBV30 and TRBJ1-1; D perhaps matches TRBD1 (5 bases). Between the trimmed V and J ends, which lost 3 bases and 0 bases, there was a span of 17 bases. CDR1 and CDR2 (germline): GTSNPN, SVGIG (reference sequence). The CDR3 loop spans 16 amino acids. CDR3 protein: CAWRITGRPMNTEAFF. The CDR3 coding sequence is TGTGCCTGGAGGATTACGGGACGGCCCATGAACACTGAAGCTTTCTTT.

The chain couples TRBV10-3 to TRBJ1-2, with a weak D call TRBD1 (5 bases). CDR3 length: 15 amino acids. V lost 2 bases and J 0 bases, leaving 10 bases between the germline ends. Germline CDR1 ENHRY, CDR2 SYGVKD. The CDR3 protein is CAISETGVPNYGYTF. In DNA, the CDR3 is TGTGCCATCAGTGAGACAGGAGTTCCTAACTATGGCTACACCTTC.

The chain carries TRBV29-1 and TRBJ2-5; D remains ambiguous. This CDR3 comprises 13 residues. CDR1 is SQVTM, CDR2 ANQGSEA, per germline. Trimming shortened V by 6 bases and J by 2 bases, and 13 bases separated the two germline ends. The CDR3 is CSVLGQYQETQYF. The CDR3, as DNA: TGCAGCGTCCTGGGTCAATATCAAGAGACCCAGTACTTC.

The V call is TRBV29-1, the J call TRBJ2-1; D is unresolved. With 3 bases removed from V and 0 bases from J, the gap between germline ends came to 6 bases. The CDR3 is 13 amino acids. The V gene's germline CDR1 is SQVTM and CDR2 ANQGSEA. CDR3 sequence: CSVEKGSYNEQFF. The CDR3, as DNA: TGCAGCGTTGAGAAGGGCTCCTACAATGAGCAGTTCTTC.

This clone has only a few counts. The chain has TRBV30 and TRBJ2-1; the D is unclear. V lost 4 bases and J lost 8, with 9 bases in between. CDR3 length: 11 residues. The germline V gene has CDR1 GTSNPN and CDR2 SVGIG (reference sequence). The CDR3 bases are TGTGCCTGGAACAAATGGGATGAGCAGTTCTTC. It encodes CAWNKWDEQFF.

A single count supports this clone. The CDR3: CASSLRLGDTQYF. The CDR3 bases are TGTGCCAGCAGTTTGAGACTTGGAGATACGCAGTATTTT. The rearrangement joins TRBV28 to TRBJ2-3; no firm D call. This CDR3 spans 13 amino acids. V lost 3 bases and J 5 bases, leaving 9 bases between the germline ends. Germline-derived CDR1 and CDR2 are MDHEN and SYDVKM.

CDR3 DNA: TGTGCCAGCAGCGACAGGGGGGGAGATTATGGCTACACCTTC. Translated, it gives CASSDRGGDYGYTF. The chain links TRBV7-9 to TRBJ1-2; TRBD1 aligns across 9 bases. The CDR3 runs to 14 residues. Germline CDR1 reads SEHNR; CDR2 reads FQNEAQ (reference sequence). Unmatched junction bases numbered 6, after V lost 5 bases and J lost 5 bases.

The rearrangement links TRBV29-1 to TRBJ1-2; a weak D match, TRBD1 (5 bases). CDR1 SQVTM and CDR2 ANQGSEA come from the germline V gene. The CDR3 has 14 residues. V was pared by 2 bases and J by 2 bases, with 12 bases between. CDR3 sequence: CSVEPWGGNYGYTF. The CDR3 DNA reads as TGCAGCGTTGAACCGTGGGGGGGGAACTATGGCTACACCTTC.

Notes on this clone: This specimen includes other DNA sequences encoding the same CDR3. The chain carries TRBV29-1 and TRBJ1-5; unclear D gene. Germline V gene data show CDR1 as SQVTM and CDR2 as ANQGSEA. The CDR3 spans 13 residues. V was shortened by 5 bases and J by 1 base, with 9 bases between the two germline ends. The CDR3 sequence: CSVRAGSNQPQHF. The CDR3 coding sequence is TGCAGCGTTCGGGCAGGAAGCAATCAGCCCCAGCATTTT.

Points on this clone: Its ends do not fully match the called genes, so a read error is possible. CDR3 in amino acids: CASRAIGTDTQYF. CDR3 in DNA: TGTGCCAGCAGAGCGATCGGCACTGATACGCAGTATTTT. V is TRBV6-5 and J is TRBJ2-3; D gene unclear. This CDR3 has 13 residues. Germline V CDR1 and CDR2: MNHEY, SVGAGI.

V gene TRBV5-1 combines with J gene TRBJ1-2; a possible D gene is TRBD1 (5 bases). V was shortened by 4 bases and J by 0 bases, with 16 bases between the two germline ends. The CDR3 loop spans 16 amino acids. Germline V lookup: CDR1 SGHRS, CDR2 YFSETQ. The DNA of the CDR3 is TGCGCCAGCAGCCCCCAGGGACCCCCCACTAACTATGGCTACACCTTC. It yields the protein CASSPQGPPTNYGYTF.

The rearrangement links TRBV5-6 to TRBJ1-1, with TRBD1 matching over 8 bases. V shed 5 bases, J shed 4 bases, and the junction held 4 bases outside the gene matches. The CDR3 has 13 residues. Germline V CDR1 and CDR2: SGHDT, YYEEEE. The CDR3 here is CASRLQGGTEAFF. The CDR3 nucleotides are TGTGCCAGCAGATTACAGGGGGGCACTGAAGCTTTCTTT.

J is TRBJ2-2 and V is TRBV7-2; 7 bases align to TRBD1. The CDR3 has 13 residues. Germline V gives CDR1 SGHTA, CDR2 FQGNSA. V lost 10 bases, J lost 1 base, and 3 bases stayed unmatched. The CDR3 loop is CATGDRNTGELFF. CDR3 sequence (DNA): TGTGCCACCGGGGACAGGAACACCGGGGAGCTGTTTTTT.

The J gene is TRBJ1-2, the V gene TRBV6-1; 9 nucleotides line up with TRBD1. The CDR3 covers 14 residues. Trimming removed 6 bases from V and 7 bases from J; junction bases left unmatched: 9. Germline V gene lookup returns CDR1 MNHNS and CDR2 SASEGT. In nucleotides, the CDR3 is TGTGCCAGCAGCGGACCGGGACAGGGATTTGGCTACACCTTC. Its protein is CASSGPGQGFGYTF.

V and J are TRBV27 and TRBJ1-5, with a tentative D call TRBD1 (5 bases). Trimming took 5 bases from V and 2 from J, leaving 10 bases between them. The CDR3 runs to 14 residues. CDR1 MNHEY and CDR2 SMNVEV come from the germline V gene (reference sequence). CDR3: CASSKGHGNQPQHF. CDR3 DNA sequence: TGTGCCAGCAGTAAAGGACATGGCAATCAGCCCCAGCATTTT.

The V gene is TRBV29-1, the J gene TRBJ2-5; D might be TRBD1 or TRBD2, each matching 5 bases. CDR3 length: 14 amino acids. CDR1 is SQVTM and CDR2 is ANQGSEA in the germline V gene. Trimming stripped 0 bases from V and 7 bases from J, with 15 bases between. In DNA form, the CDR3 reads TGCAGCGTTGAAGATGGGACCGGAGGAGGGACCCAGTACTTC. Translated, it gives CSVEDGTGGGTQYF.

V is TRBV4-2 and J is TRBJ1-1, with a tentative D call TRBD1 (5 bases). This CDR3 has 15 amino acids. The V end lost 0 bases, the J end lost 4 bases, and 12 bases lay between the germline ends. In germline, CDR1 is LGHNA, CDR2 YNFKEQ. The CDR3 DNA reads TGTGCCAGCAGCCAAGATGCCGGGGGGGGCACTGAAGCTTTCTTT. Translated: CASSQDAGGGTEAFF.

The J gene is TRBJ2-1, the V gene TRBV11-2, with 11 bases fitting TRBD2. The ends lost 5 bases at V and 5 bases at J; junction bases unmatched: 2. The CDR3 is 14 residues long. Germline V gene data show CDR1 as SGHAT and CDR2 as FQNNGV. CDR3 sequence reads: CASSPLAGDNEQFF. As DNA, the CDR3 is TGTGCCAGCAGCCCACTAGCGGGGGACAATGAGCAGTTCTTC.

The CDR3 loop reads CASSLGATREQYF. The CDR3 DNA reads TGTGCCAGCAGCTTGGGGGCGACTAGGGAGCAGTACTTC. This chain connects TRBV5-6 to TRBJ2-7; D might be TRBD2 (6 bases). Trimming removed 0 bases from V and 7 bases from J, with 11 bases in between. The CDR3 spans 13 residues. Germline lookup yields CDR1 SGHDT and CDR2 YYEEEE. Drawing the rest from reference TRBV5-6 and TRBJ2-7, the complete variable domain is DAGVTQSPTHLIKTRGQQVTLRCSPKSGHDTVSWYQQALGQGPQFIFQYYEEEERQRGNFPDRFSGHQFPNYSSELNVNALLLGDSALYLCASSLGATREQYFGPGTRLTVT.

This clone was detected a few times. The rearrangement uses TRBV2 and TRBJ2-6; D is ambiguous. CDR3 size: 16 residues. Per the germline V gene, CDR1 is SNHLY and CDR2 is FYNNEI. The V gene lost 1 base and the J gene lost 2 bases, with 9 bases spanning the gap. The CDR3 sequence is CASSEVRSTGANVLTF. The CDR3 region has the DNA TGTGCCAGCAGTGAAGTCCGAAGTACTGGGGCCAACGTCCTGACTTTC.